A selection of T cell receptor beta chains follows, all from one sample in a study of CD8+ T cells in alopecia areata. Only in-frame clones appear in the TCRdb table, and some are missing; sequencing was by immunoSEQ multiplex PCR. The repertoire has around 35,000 clones, around 50% of them found once; the top ten carry under 50%. Sequences were obtained from NKG2D-high CD8+ T cells sorted from blood. The receptors originated from a human donor with alopecia areata. Each CDR3 is given with its conserved first and last residue. The order of the fields is J gene, V gene, D gene, clone size, CDR3 protein, CDR3 DNA. A D gene is named only where the DNA matches it firmly. Size values are once, few and many counts, or a class for expanded clones, and some rows have none.

>TRBJ1-1|TRBV19|-|-
CASSMGNTEAFF
TGTGCCAGTAGTATGGGGAACACTGAAGCTTTCTTT
>TRBJ1-4|TRBV9|-|-
CASSPSGGREKLFF
TGTGCCAGCAGCCCCTCGGGGGGACGGGAAAAACTGTTTTTT
>TRBJ2-3|TRBV7-9|-|-
CASSFRSLGGDTQYF
TGTGCCAGCAGCTTCAGGTCCCTCGGAGGAGATACGCAGTATTTT
>TRBJ2-1|TRBV4-3|TRBD2|-
CASSPMTSGRKGAYNEQFF
TGCGCCAGCAGCCCTATGACTAGCGGGAGGAAAGGGGCGTACAATGAGCAGTTCTTC
>TRBJ2-7|TRBV2|TRBD1|-
CASRTGDSYEQYF
TGTGCCAGTAGGACAGGGGACTCCTACGAGCAGTACTTC
>TRBJ2-7|TRBV2|-|-
CASSETVTSYEQYF
TGTGCCAGCAGTGAAACAGTAACCTCCTACGAGCAGTACTTC
>TRBJ2-1|TRBV4-3|-|-
CASSPGTSQYNEQFF
TGCGCCAGCAGCCCTGGGACATCACAGTACAATGAGCAGTTCTTC
>TRBJ2-5|TRBV23-1|TRBD2|-
CASSQSGRAWETQYF
TGCGCCAGCAGTCAATCTGGGAGGGCCTGGGAGACCCAGTACTTC
>TRBJ2-1|TRBV9|-|-
CASSVGTGGGNEQFF
TGTGCCAGCAGCGTAGGGACGGGTGGGGGCAATGAGCAGTTCTTC
>TRBJ2-4|TRBV4-1|-|-
CASSQERGAIQYF
TGCGCCAGCAGCCAAGAAAGGGGGGCAATTCAGTACTTC
>TRBJ1-1|TRBV6-5|-|-
CASTTPGEGAFF
TGTGCCAGCACGACTCCAGGGGAAGGAGCTTTCTTT
>TRBJ2-5|TRBV4-1|TRBD2|few
CASSQALAGSGETQYF
TGCGCCAGCAGCCAAGCACTAGCGGGCTCAGGGGAGACCCAGTACTTC
>TRBJ2-1|TRBV29-1|TRBD2|-
CSVEPSGRAYNEQFF
TGCAGCGTTGAGCCTAGCGGGAGGGCCTACAATGAGCAGTTCTTC
>TRBJ2-7|TRBV9|-|few
CASSVRGSSYEQYF
TGTGCCAGCAGCGTCAGGGGAAGCTCCTACGAGCAGTACTTC
>TRBJ2-6|TRBV19|TRBD1|-
CASSSGTGSHSGANVLTF
TGTGCCAGTAGTAGTGGGACAGGTAGTCACTCTGGGGCCAACGTCCTGACTTTC
>TRBJ2-7|TRBV2|TRBD1|-
CASSVGGQLILASYEQYF
TGTGCCAGCAGTGTAGGGGGACAGTTAATCCTTGCGTCCTACGAGCAGTACTTC
>TRBJ1-4|TRBV10-3|-|-
CAISDRDGPGLFF
TGTGCCATCAGTGATCGGGACGGCCCCGGTCTGTTTTTT
>TRBJ2-2|TRBV20-1|-|-
CSATHTGELFF
TGCAGTGCTACCCACACCGGGGAGCTGTTTTTT
>TRBJ2-7|TRBV29-1|TRBD2|-
CSVEGLLAGGYEQYF
TGCAGCGTTGAAGGTTTGCTAGCGGGGGGTTACGAGCAGTACTTC
>TRBJ2-3|TRBV10-3|-|-
CAISPPGRSDTQYF
TGTGCCATCAGTCCCCCGGGGCGCTCAGATACGCAGTATTTT
>TRBJ2-7|TRBV27|-|-
CASSVEVGGVYEQYF
TGTGCCAGCAGTGTCGAGGTCGGGGGCGTATACGAGCAGTACTTC
>TRBJ1-2|TRBV7-9|-|few
CASSSRDGPYGYTF
TGTGCCAGCAGCTCCCGGGACGGACCCTATGGCTACACCTTC
>TRBJ1-2|TRBV27|-|few
CASRGLGKNYGYTF
TGTGCCAGCAGGGGGTTGGGGAAGAACTATGGCTACACCTTC
>TRBJ2-7|TRBV7-9|-|-
CASSGAGTESYEQYF
TGTGCCAGCAGCGGGGCGGGGACAGAGTCCTACGAGCAGTACTTC
>TRBJ1-5|TRBV28|-|-
CASRTDSLYEEPQHF
TGTGCCAGCAGAACGGACAGCCTCTATGAGGAGCCCCAGCATTTT
>TRBJ1-5|TRBV29-1|-|-
CSGGNYSNQPQHF
TGCAGCGGGGGAAACTATAGCAATCAGCCCCAGCATTTT
>TRBJ1-4|TRBV19|TRBD1|-
CASSQGTATNEKLFF
TGTGCCAGTAGCCAAGGGACAGCAACTAATGAAAAACTGTTTTTT
>TRBJ2-3|TRBV7-6|-|-
CASSLLGHTDTQYF
TGTGCCAGCAGCTTACTGGGGCACACAGATACGCAGTATTTT
>TRBJ1-2|TRBV29-1|-|-
CSVLDSTYYGYTF
TGCAGCGTTCTGGACAGCACCTACTATGGCTACACCTTC
>TRBJ2-7|TRBV7-9|-|-
CASSSLSYEQYF
TGTGCCAGCAGCTCCCTAAGTTACGAGCAGTACTTC
>TRBJ2-5|TRBV29-1|TRBD2|few
CSVEALLGLAGVETQYF
TGCAGCGTTGAAGCCTTGCTGGGACTAGCGGGAGTTGAGACCCAGTACTTC
>TRBJ1-5|TRBV5-6|TRBD1|-
CASSGTQGNQPQHF
TGTGCCAGCAGCGGAACACAGGGGAATCAGCCCCAGCATTTT
>TRBJ2-7|TRBV7-8|-|few
CASSFAQGPSYEQYF
TGTGCCAGCAGCTTTGCGCAGGGGCCTTCCTACGAGCAGTACTTC
>TRBJ2-6|TRBV2|TRBD1|few
CASRGTARGSSGANVLTF
TGTGCCAGCAGGGGGACAGCCAGAGGTTCCTCTGGGGCCAACGTCCTGACTTTC
>TRBJ2-1|TRBV19|-|-
CASSITAGEQFF
TGTGCCAGTAGTATTACGGCAGGGGAGCAGTTCTTC
>TRBJ2-7|TRBV16|-|few
CASSQDGRAYEQYF
TGTGCCAGCAGCCAAGATGGCAGGGCCTACGAGCAGTACTTC
>TRBJ2-5|TRBV5-6|-|-
CASSQASSEGQETQYF
TGTGCCAGCAGCCAGGCTAGCTCCGAGGGACAAGAGACCCAGTACTTC
>TRBJ1-4|TRBV27|-|-
CASRSPGDEKLFF
TGTGCCAGCAGGTCCCCAGGGGATGAAAAACTGTTTTTT
>TRBJ1-2|TRBV5-1|TRBD1|-
CASRQGDGYTF
TGCGCCAGCCGACAGGGTGATGGCTACACCTTC